The 5 T cell receptor beta chains presented below share a single source sample, sequenced in a study of cytomegalovirus exposure and HLA in healthy donors. The PCR had 60 Vbeta and 13 Jbeta primers. Repertoires were generated with immunoSEQ multiplex PCR, while TCRdb's copy carries only in-frame clones and drops some. The profile shows hundreds of thousands of clones, 75% to 80% of them singletons. Sequenced material: PBMCs. The origin of the receptors is a male donor in good health and CMV-seronegative.

The gene calls are TRBV6-6 and TRBJ1-2, with a weak D call TRBD1 (5 bases). CDR3 length: 13 residues. V gave up 4 bases and J gave up 1 base, with 7 bases separating them. Per germline, CDR1 MNHNY and CDR2 SVGAGI (reference sequence). CDR3 DNA sequence: TGTGCCAGCAGTTCCGACAGTAACTATGGCTACACCTTC. Translation gives CASSSDSNYGYTF.

Comment on this clone: This same CDR3 is encoded by further DNA sequences in the sample. The CDR3 loop is CASSSGNTEAFF. In nucleotides, the CDR3 is TGTGCCAGCAGTTCAGGGAACACTGAAGCTTTCTTT. The chain couples TRBV6-5 to TRBJ1-1; no firm D call. The CDR3 totals 12 residues. V shed 4 bases and J shed 1 base, with 4 bases lying between them. Looked up from germline, CDR1 is MNHEY and CDR2 is SVGAGI.

This chain connects TRBV9 to TRBJ2-5; a weak D match, TRBD1 (6 bases). Trimming took 3 bases from V and 5 from J, leaving 14 bases between them. The CDR3 is 14 residues long. Germline V lookup: CDR1 SGDLS, CDR2 YYNGEE. In DNA form, the CDR3 reads TGTGCCAGCAGCGGCCCCACAGGGAAGGAGACCCAGTACTTC. Protein: CASSGPTGKETQYF.

The chain carries TRBV28 and TRBJ1-3; 7 bases align to TRBD1. The CDR3 has 14 amino acids. Germline assignment: CDR1 MDHEN and CDR2 SYDVKM. The ends lost 5 bases at V and 1 base at J; junction bases unmatched: 2. Written as DNA, the CDR3 is TGTGCCAGCAGTCCCAGGGGGTCTGGAAACACCATATATTTT. Translation gives CASSPRGSGNTIYF.

This rearrangement joins TRBV29-1 to TRBJ2-7, with unresolved D. V gave up 6 bases and J gave up 3 bases, with 6 bases separating them. There are 10 residues in the CDR3. The germline gives CDR1 SQVTM, CDR2 ANQGSEA. The CDR3 DNA follows: TGCAGCGTCCGAGACTACGAGCAGTACTTC. Translation: CSVRDYEQYF.